A selection of T cell receptor beta chains follows, all from one sample in a study of cytomegalovirus exposure and HLA in healthy donors. Sequencing used immunoSEQ multiplex PCR; TCRdb keeps in-frame clones, though not all of them. Among about 86,000 clones listed, 70% to 80% were seen once. The sample consisted of PBMCs. All receptors come from a woman aged 40 to 55 in good health and CMV-seropositive. CDR3s leave out the opening cysteine and the closing phenylalanine or tryptophan.

v_call cdr3_aa
TRBV2 ASGSGTGSYEQY
TRBV4-2 ASSQEGTSSYEQY
TRBV2 ASSMSPRQGLGDTQY
TRBV7-3 ASSLTAITGQRSLTGELF
TRBV29-1 SVGKGTDYGYT
TRBV5-6 ASSPNLRTGNLKNIQY
TRBV7-2 ASSYPWGVNNGELF
TRBV2 ASRGGADTEAF
TRBV19 ASREQGLYNYGYT
TRBV4-2 ASSQENLATNYEQY
TRBV27 ASSPQLVYSTDTQY
TRBV9 ASSVADYNEQF
TRBV5-6 ASLMGQYQETQY
TRBV11-2 ASSPRSSGGHGDTQY
TRBV19 ASSSRGNEQF
TRBV25-1 ASSEDSVVLGHNEQF
TRBV18 ASSGGTGKETQY
TRBV5-1 ASSPGPQETQY
TRBV29-1 SVEGGGLAGADTQY
TRBV7-3 ASSPPAGGEQF
TRBV9 ASSVIQGPNEQF
TRBV7-9 ASSPSPGPSYEQY
TRBV5-1 ASRWTSGSPSYNEQF
TRBV19 ASSGQFNQPQH
TRBV5-5 ASSTLLGQETLTDTQY
TRBV18 ASSRGDRGEIVLT
TRBV6-1 ASSVSGRAPGTDTQY
TRBV6-5 ASSSATGGRQPQH
TRBV11-2 ASSLEAGTNYGYT
TRBV4-2 ASSQAGGGSSYEQY
TRBV7-9 ASSLGLDSGSRNNEQF
TRBV28 ASYRGPLRGYT
TRBV27 ASSFGRGGDSYEQY
TRBV28 ASSLFGGGAQEQF
TRBV15 ATSDTTYGQF
TRBV30 AWSDSRNEQF
TRBV18 ASSPIEIGGRGYT
TRBV9 ASSVVPTSGRINEQF
TRBV7-2 ASIPRPSGSAGELF
TRBV21-1 ASSKRTGEGNYGYT
TRBV6-4 ASSDSGWRGSSYNEQF
TRBV5-1 ASSLDGRPNQPQH